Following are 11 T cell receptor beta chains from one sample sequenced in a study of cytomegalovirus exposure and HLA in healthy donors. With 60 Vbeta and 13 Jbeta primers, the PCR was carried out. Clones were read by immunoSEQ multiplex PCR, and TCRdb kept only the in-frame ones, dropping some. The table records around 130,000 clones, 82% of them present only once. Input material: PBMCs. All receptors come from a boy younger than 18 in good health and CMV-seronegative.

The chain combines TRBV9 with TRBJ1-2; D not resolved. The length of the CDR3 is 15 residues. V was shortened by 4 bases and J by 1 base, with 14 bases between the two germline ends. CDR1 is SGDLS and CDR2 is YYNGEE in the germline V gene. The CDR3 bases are TGTGCCAGCAGCCCCCATCGTGAGGTTAACTATGGCTACACCTTC. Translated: CASSPHREVNYGYTF.

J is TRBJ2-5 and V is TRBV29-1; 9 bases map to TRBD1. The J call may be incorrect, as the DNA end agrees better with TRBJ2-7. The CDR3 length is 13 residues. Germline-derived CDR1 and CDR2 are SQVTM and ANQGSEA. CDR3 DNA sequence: TGCAGCGCTGGGACAGGGCTTACCTACGAGCAGTACTTC. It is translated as CSAGTGLTYEQYF.

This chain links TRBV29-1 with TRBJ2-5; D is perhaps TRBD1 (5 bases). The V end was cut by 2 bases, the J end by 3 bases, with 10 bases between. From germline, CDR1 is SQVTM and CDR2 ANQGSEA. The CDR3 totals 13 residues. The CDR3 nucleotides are TGCAGCGTTGAATCCGGCAGGGAAGAGACCCAGTACTTC. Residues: CSVESGREETQYF.

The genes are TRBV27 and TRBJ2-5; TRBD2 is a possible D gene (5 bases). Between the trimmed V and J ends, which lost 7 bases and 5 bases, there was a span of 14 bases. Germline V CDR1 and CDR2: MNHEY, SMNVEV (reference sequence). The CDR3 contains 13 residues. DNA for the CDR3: TGTGCCAGCACCACCAGAGGGCGGGAGACCCAGTACTTC. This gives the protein CASTTRGRETQYF.

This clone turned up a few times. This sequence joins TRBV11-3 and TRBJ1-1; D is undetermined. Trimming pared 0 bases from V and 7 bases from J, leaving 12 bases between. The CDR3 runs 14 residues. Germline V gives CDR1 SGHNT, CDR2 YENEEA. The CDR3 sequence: CASSLDPIAGEAFF. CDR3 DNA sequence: TGTGCCAGCAGCTTAGACCCGATTGCGGGTGAAGCTTTCTTT.

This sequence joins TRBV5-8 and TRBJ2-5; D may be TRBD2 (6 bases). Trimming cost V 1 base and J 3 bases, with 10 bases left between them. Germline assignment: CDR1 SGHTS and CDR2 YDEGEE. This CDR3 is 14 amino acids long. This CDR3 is CASSLTQREETQYF. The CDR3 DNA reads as TGTGCCAGCAGCTTGACTCAGCGGGAAGAGACCCAGTACTTC. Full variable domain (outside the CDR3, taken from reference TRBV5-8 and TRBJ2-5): EAGVTQSPTHLIKTRGQQATLRCSPISGHTSVYWYQQALGLGLQFLLWYDEGEERNRGNFPPRFSGRQFPNYSSELNVNALELEDSALYLCASSLTQREETQYFGPGTRLLVL.

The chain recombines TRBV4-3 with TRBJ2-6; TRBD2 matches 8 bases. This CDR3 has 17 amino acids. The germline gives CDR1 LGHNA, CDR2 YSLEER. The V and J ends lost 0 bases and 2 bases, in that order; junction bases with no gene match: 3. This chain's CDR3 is CASSQEGAGAGANVLTF. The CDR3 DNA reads TGCGCCAGCAGCCAAGAGGGAGCGGGAGCTGGGGCCAACGTCCTGACTTTC.

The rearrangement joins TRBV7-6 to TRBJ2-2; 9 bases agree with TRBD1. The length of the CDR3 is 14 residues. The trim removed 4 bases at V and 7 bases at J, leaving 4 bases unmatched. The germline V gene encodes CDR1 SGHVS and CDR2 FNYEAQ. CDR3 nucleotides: TGTGCCAGCAGCTGGACAGGGGCGGGCGGGGAGCTGTTTTTT. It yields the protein CASSWTGAGGELFF.

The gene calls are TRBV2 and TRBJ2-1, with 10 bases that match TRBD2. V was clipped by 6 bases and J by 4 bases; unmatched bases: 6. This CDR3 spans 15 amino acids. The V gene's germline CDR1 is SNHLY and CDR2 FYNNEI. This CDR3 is CASSYVAGGYNEQFF. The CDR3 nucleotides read TGTGCCAGCAGCTACGTAGCGGGAGGATACAATGAGCAGTTCTTC.

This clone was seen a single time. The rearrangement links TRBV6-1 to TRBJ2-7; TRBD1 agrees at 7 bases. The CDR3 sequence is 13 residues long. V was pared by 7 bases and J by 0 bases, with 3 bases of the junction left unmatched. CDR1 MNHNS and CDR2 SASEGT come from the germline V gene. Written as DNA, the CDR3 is TGTGCCAGCACGGGACAGCTCTCCTACGAGCAGTACTTC. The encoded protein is CASTGQLSYEQYF.

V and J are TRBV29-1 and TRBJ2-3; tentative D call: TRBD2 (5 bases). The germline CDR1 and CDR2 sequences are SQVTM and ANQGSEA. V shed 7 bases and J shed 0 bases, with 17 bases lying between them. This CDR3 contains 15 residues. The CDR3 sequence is CSARRGGASTDTQYF. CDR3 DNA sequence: TGCAGCGCCCGCCGGGGTGGAGCTAGCACAGATACGCAGTATTTT.